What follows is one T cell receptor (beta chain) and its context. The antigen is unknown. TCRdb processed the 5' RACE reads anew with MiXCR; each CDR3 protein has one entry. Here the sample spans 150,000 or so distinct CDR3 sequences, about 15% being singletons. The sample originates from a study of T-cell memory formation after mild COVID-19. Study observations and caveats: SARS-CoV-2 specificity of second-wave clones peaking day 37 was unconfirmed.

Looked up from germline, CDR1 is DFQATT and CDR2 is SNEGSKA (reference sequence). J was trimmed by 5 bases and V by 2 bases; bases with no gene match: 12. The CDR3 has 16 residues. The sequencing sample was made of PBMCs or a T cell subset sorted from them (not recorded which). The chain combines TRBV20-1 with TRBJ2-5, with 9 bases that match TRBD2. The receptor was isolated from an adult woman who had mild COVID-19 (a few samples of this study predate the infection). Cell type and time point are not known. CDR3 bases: TGCAGTGCTAGATCGGGGTTAGCGGGAGTTGGGGAGACCCAGTACTTC. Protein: CSARSGLAGVGETQYF.